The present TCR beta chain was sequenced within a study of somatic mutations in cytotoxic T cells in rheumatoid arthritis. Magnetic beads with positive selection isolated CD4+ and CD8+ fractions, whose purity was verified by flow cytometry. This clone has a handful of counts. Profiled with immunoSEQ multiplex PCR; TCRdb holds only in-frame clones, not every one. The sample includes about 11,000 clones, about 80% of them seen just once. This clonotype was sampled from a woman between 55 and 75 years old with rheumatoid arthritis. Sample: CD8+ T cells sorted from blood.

CDR3 in DNA: TGTGCCAGCAGCCCGAACCGCCAGGGGCTAGAGACCCAGTACTTC. Amino acids: CASSPNRQGLETQYF. This chain joins TRBV28 and TRBJ2-5; maybe TRBD1 (6 bases). The CDR3 totals 15 residues. V was pared by 6 bases and J by 4 bases, with 18 bases between. Germline CDR1 MDHEN, CDR2 SYDVKM.